The sample holds one count of the clone carrying this T cell receptor (beta chain). Repertoires were generated with immunoSEQ multiplex PCR, while TCRdb's copy carries only in-frame clones and drops some. Of roughly 150,000 clones listed, roughly 89% are singletons. This entry belongs to a study of blood T cell repertoires in COVID-19. The overall study: Acute and convalescent COVID-19 specimens originated in the United States, Italy and Spain. PBMCs, B-cell-depleted T cells, or T cells provided the cDNA or gDNA that made up the material.

Cohorts were assigned according to the clinical history that participants reported. The recovered donors of Cohort 3 showed two negative PCRs, clearance, or symptom resolution. CDR1 and CDR2 (germline): SGDLS, YYNGEE. The CDR3 covers 15 residues. V trimming: 3 bases; J trimming: 7 bases; junction bases outside the gene matches: 7. This rearrangement joins TRBV9 to TRBJ1-6; 7 positions agree with TRBD1. The source is a man aged 50-60 years who had recovered from COVID-19. The sample consisted of PBMCs or T cells enriched from blood (not recorded which). CDR3 amino acids: CASSGQGLQNSPLHF. The DNA for the CDR3 is TGTGCCAGCAGCGGACAGGGCCTCCAGAATTCACCCCTCCACTTT.